This TCR beta chain comes out of a study of blood T cell repertoires in COVID-19. Study background: Italy, Spain and the United States were the sources of the convalescent and acute COVID-19 samples. Sources were T cells, B-cell-depleted T cells, or PBMCs; the material itself was cDNA or gDNA.

Per the original data handling: Reference gene primer amplification gave estimated nucleated cell counts. Method: immunoSEQ multiplex PCR; TCRdb's copy keeps in-frame clones and lacks some. Clonal size and the V and J genes are those of that table, whereas D and trimming came from the DNA. Of 35,000 to 45,000 clones listed, 60% to 85% were seen once; the top ten hold 2%. The CDR3 runs 18 residues. Germline V gene lookup returns CDR1 LGHNA and CDR2 YNFKEQ. Trimming stripped 0 bases from V and 1 base from J, with 18 bases between. The chain has TRBV4-2 and TRBJ1-1, with D maybe TRBD1 (6 bases). The receptor was derived from a man in his 60s with active COVID-19. The sequenced material came from peripheral blood. CDR3 in DNA: TGTGCCAGCAGCCAAGATTCCCCCCCCTCGGACAGGAACACTGAAGCTTTCTTT. Protein: CASSQDSPPSDRNTEAFF.